What follows describes a single T cell receptor (beta chain). These data are taken from a study of blood T cell repertoires in COVID-19. CDR1 and CDR2 (germline): LNHDA, SQIVND (reference sequence). Losses at the gene ends were 5 bases for V and 7 bases for J; bases not matched to a gene: 7. This CDR3 has 14 residues. Sequencing used immunoSEQ multiplex PCR; TCRdb keeps in-frame clones, though not all of them. The sample has roughly 300,000 clones; 75% to 90% are singletons. This sequence originates from a woman aged 45 to 65 who had recovered from COVID-19. Sequencing was done on a sample of PBMCs or T cells enriched from blood (not recorded which). The chain combines TRBV19 with TRBJ1-4; TRBD1 matches at 7 bases. The CDR3 reads CASSPYDRVEKLFF. The CDR3 region has the DNA TGTGCCAGTAGTCCTTACGACAGGGTTGAAAAACTGTTTTTT.